This paragraph reports one T cell receptor (beta chain). Its cognate antigen is unknown. This sample is part of a study of T cell responses to AZD1222 COVID-19 vaccine. This CDR3 spans 13 amino acids. Between the trimmed V and J ends, which lost 3 bases and 5 bases, there was a span of 8 bases. CDR1 and CDR2 from the germline V gene are SGHVS and FQNEAQ. Produced via immunoSEQ multiplex PCR; TCRdb's table is partial and in-frame only. The data show 130,000 to 150,000 clones, under 95% seen once. Study observations and caveats: Seropositivity was recorded at baseline in only 6 or 7 AZD1222 recipients.

This clonotype originated in an adult in good health. The source was peripheral blood, collected on day 0 of AZD1222 vaccination. The rearrangement joins TRBV7-8 to TRBJ2-1; unclear D gene. CDR3 protein: CASSFGFDNEQFF. DNA for the CDR3: TGTGCCAGCAGCTTTGGTTTCGACAATGAGCAGTTCTTC.